This TCR beta chain is drawn from a study of control samples from healthy donors and cancer patients. Trimming took 2 bases from V and 2 from J, leaving 7 bases between them. The CDR3 is made up of 13 amino acids. The V gene's germline CDR1 is SGDLS and CDR2 YYNGEE. The data were produced by immunoSEQ multiplex PCR, yet TCRdb's version contains in-frame clones alone and is incomplete. The sample shows some 87,000 clones, roughly 82% of them seen only once. This clone turned up a few times. Sequenced material: PBMCs. The TCR was taken from a man between 60 and 75 years old with head and neck cancer. V is TRBV9 and J is TRBJ1-1; D unclear. The CDR3 loop reads CASSVFGNTEAFF. CDR3 DNA sequence: TGTGCCAGCAGCGTTTTCGGTAACACTGAAGCTTTCTTT.